A selection of T cell receptor beta chains follows, all from one sample in a study of CD8+CD57+ T cells in acquired aplastic anemia. TCRdb used MiXCR to reprocess the reads, holding one entry per CDR3 protein. The profile shows roughly 250,000 distinct CDR3 sequences, roughly 82% of them singletons. Sequencing was done on a sample of sorted CD4+, CD8+, or CD8+CD57+ T cells (not recorded which) from PBMCs. These receptor sequences come from a human donor with aplastic anemia. The CDR3 runs from the conserved cysteine through the conserved F or W. A D gene is named only where the DNA matches it firmly. Expanded clones get a size class; other rows say once, few or many, or leave the size out.

clone size	D gene	V gene	J gene	CDR3 protein	CDR3 DNA
.	.	TRBV15	TRBJ2-3	CATSSGEGTDTQYF	TGTGCCACCAGCAGCGGGGAGGGCACAGATACGCAGTATTTT
.	.	TRBV7-9	TRBJ1-1	CASSLELTGKTEEFF	TGTGCCAGCAGCTTAGAACTAACCGGGAAGACTGAAGAGTTCTTT
.	TRBD1	TRBV24-1	TRBJ2-5	CATSDPGQGVHEETQYF	TGTGCCACCAGTGACCCCGGACAGGGGGTTCATGAAGAGACCCAGTACTTC
few	.	TRBV29-1	TRBJ2-3	CSVSNRITDTQYF	TGCAGCGTTTCAAACAGGATCACAGATACGCAGTATTTT
.	.	TRBV13	TRBJ2-3	CASSLVVWGGRDTQYF	TGTGCCAGCAGCTTGGTAGTCTGGGGCGGCCGAGATACGCAGTATTTT
.	.	TRBV2	TRBJ2-7	CATSELDSSPYEQYF	TGTGCCACCAGCGAGCTAGACTCCTCCCCCTACGAGCAGTACTTC
.	.	TRBV7-3	TRBJ1-1	CASSSSGTWRETQFF	TGTGCCAGCAGTTCTAGCGGGACTTGGAGAGAGACCCAGTTCTTT
.	.	TRBV7-8	TRBJ2-3	CASSSQPGGETLSF	TGTGCCAGCAGCTCTCAGCCAGGCGGGGAAACGCTTTCCTTT
.	.	TRBV7-2	TRBJ1-4	CASSSTGAGSKRWFF	TGTGCCAGCAGCTCAACGGGAGCCGGGAGTAAAAGATGGTTTTTT
few	.	TRBV11-3	TRBJ1-2	CASSLQLTGLDYGYTF	TGTGCCAGCAGCTTACAGCTGACAGGCTTGGACTATGGCTACACCTTC
.	TRBD2	TRBV9	TRBJ2-3	CASSQGLAEAIVTQYF	TGCGCCAGCAGCCAAGGGCTAGCGGAGGCCATAGTTACGCAGTATTTT
.	.	TRBV11-3	TRBJ2-2	CASSLDLAGSGELFF	TGTGCCAGCAGCTTAGATCTAGCAGGGTCCGGGGAGCTGTTTTTT
.	.	TRBV7-2	TRBJ2-3	CASSAGSGPALHFF	TGTGCCAGCAGCGCAGGTTCAGGGCCAGCCCTCCACTTTTTT
.	.	TRBV19	TRBJ2-3	CASSIPTRDGGTDTQYF	TGTGCCAGTAGTATCCCTACTCGGGACGGAGGGACAGATACGCAGTATTTT
few	.	TRBV7-9	TRBJ2-3	CASSPPQGPDTQYF	TGTGCCAGCAGCCCGCCGCAGGGTCCCGACACGCAGTATTTT
.	.	TRBV5-1	TRBJ2-7	CASSFRDGPYEQYF	TGCGCCAGCAGCTTCCGGGACGGCCCCTACGAGCAGTACTTC
.	.	TRBV7-9	TRBJ2-3	CAYNLAACPDTQYF	TGTGCCTACAACTTAGCGGCGTGCCCAGATACGCAGTATTTT
.	.	TRBV7-9	TRBJ1-6	CASSFQRGSGNSPLHF	TGTGCCAGCAGTTTTCAAAGGGGCTCCGGGAATTCACCCCTCCACTTT
.	.	TRBV14	TRBJ2-7	CASSEEGLRTFGQYF	TGTGCCAGCAGCGAAGAGGGTTTGAGAACTTTCGGGCAGTACTTC
.	.	TRBV10-3	TRBJ2-1	CQISGTNEQFF	TGTCAGATCAGTGGCACCAATGAGCAGTTCTTC
.	.	TRBV5-5	TRBJ1-6	CASSGNRVLYNSPLHF	TGTGCCAGCAGCGGAAACAGGGTACTCTATAATTCACCCCTCCACTTT
.	.	TRBV20-1	TRBJ2-7	CSARDPQEEHEQYF	TGCAGTGCTCGGGACCCTCAGGAGGAGCACGAGCAGTACTTC
once	.	TRBV5-1	TRBJ2-3	CATSQGRGEHTQYF	TGCGCCACCAGCCAGGGTAGAGGCGAGCATACGCAGTATTTT
.	.	TRBV7-8	TRBJ2-1	CASRFLGSYNTQFF	TGTGCCAGTCGATTTCTGGGCTCCTACAATACGCAGTTCTTC
.	TRBD1	TRBV24-1	TRBJ2-3	CATSDLGTGNTDTQYF	TGTGCCACCAGTGATTTGGGGACAGGGAACACAGATACGCAGTATTTT
once	.	TRBV11-3	TRBJ2-3	CASGPGAGDTQYF	TGTGCCAGCGGCCCCGGGGCAGGGGATACGCAGTATTTT
.	.	TRBV5-6	TRBJ2-1	CASSRGQLREDQFF	TGTGCCAGCAGCCGAGGACAGCTACGGGAGGACCAGTTCTTC
.	.	TRBV7-6	TRBJ2-7	CASSSEPGSGGLYEQYF	TGTGCCAGCAGCTCGGAACCGGGTAGTGGGGGGCTCTACGAGCAGTACTTC
.	.	TRBV11-3	TRBJ1-5	CASSLHLTGGNQPQHF	TGTGCCAGCAGCTTACATCTGACAGGCGGCAATCAGCCCCAGCATTTT
.	TRBD1	TRBV5-3	TRBJ1-2	CASRGTADYGYTF	TGTGCCAGCAGGGGGACAGCGGACTATGGCTACACCTTC
.	.	TRBV7-8	TRBJ1-6	CASSLGGGPYTPPLHF	TGTGCCAGCAGCTTAGGGGGAGGTCCCTATACTCCACCCCTCCACTTT
.	.	TRBV7-9	TRBJ2-3	CASSFQPGGTALSYEQYF	TGTGCCAGCAGCTTTCAACCAGGCGGGACAGCCCTTTCCTACGAGCAGTATTTT
.	.	TRBV5-1	TRBJ2-1	CASSLGTEAFNEQFF	TGCGCCAGCAGCTTAGGCACTGAAGCTTTCAATGAGCAGTTCTTC
once	.	TRBV7-9	TRBJ2-1	CASSLQRGGRVDGQFF	TGTGCCAGCAGCTTGCAAAGAGGCGGGCGGGTAGATGGCCAGTTCTTC
many	.	TRBV11-2	TRBJ2-1	CASSPSAADEQFF	TGTGCCAGCAGCCCCTCAGCGGCCGATGAGCAGTTCTTC
.	TRBD2	TRBV19	TRBJ2-1	CASSIASGPPNEQFF	TGTGCCAGTAGTATAGCTAGCGGACCGCCCAACGAGCAGTTCTTC
.	.	TRBV11-2	TRBJ2-1	CASSCRGGWGSDEQFF	TGTGCCAGCAGCTGTCGAGGAGGGTGGGGGAGCGATGAGCAGTTCTTC
.	.	TRBV7-8	TRBJ1-5	CASSFHPDGTPF	TGTGCCAGCAGCTTTCATCCAGACGGGACGCCTTTT